This T cell receptor beta chain was sequenced in a study of T cell changes during pregnancy in multiple sclerosis. Libraries were prepared by immunoSEQ multiplex PCR; TCRdb keeps only in-frame clonotypes and omits some of them. The table records some 49,000 clones, about 90% of them present only once. This CDR3 comprises 15 residues. The germline CDR1 and CDR2 sequences are MNHEY and SVGAGI. J was trimmed by 1 base and V by 3 bases; bases with no gene match: 5. The receptor was derived from a female donor in good health, enrolled as a control in a pregnancy study. V usage is TRBV6-5 and J usage is TRBJ1-1; 7 bases agree with TRBD1. The source was peripheral blood, collected after pregnancy. This CDR3 reads CASSYLQGGNTEAFF. The CDR3 nucleotides read TGTGCCAGCAGTTATCTGCAGGGGGGGAACACTGAAGCTTTCTTT.